This is a list of T cell receptor beta chains from one sample in a study of blood T cell repertoires in COVID-19. Libraries were prepared by immunoSEQ multiplex PCR; TCRdb keeps only in-frame clonotypes and omits some of them. The repertoire holds over 50,000 clones, with about 82% as singletons. The sequenced sample consisted of peripheral blood. These receptors all stem from a man between 65 and 80 years old with acute or convalescent COVID-19. Both conserved end residues are part of each CDR3. The D gene is left open where the match is weak. Expanded clones get a size class; other rows say once, few or many, or leave the size out.

.,.,TRBV5-1,TRBJ2-2,CASSLGLTGAGELFF,TGCGCCAGCAGCTTGGGACTTACGGGGGCCGGGGAGCTGTTTTTT
.,.,TRBV11-2,TRBJ1-2,CASSFTGQEYGYTF,TGTGCCAGCAGCTTCACTGGACAAGAGTATGGCTACACCTTC
.,.,TRBV10-3,TRBJ2-1,CAISESSVNEQFF,TGTGCCATCAGTGAGTCGAGTGTCAATGAGCAGTTCTTC
TRBD1,.,TRBV6-5,TRBJ2-7,CASRLTGSQYEQYF,TGTGCCAGCAGATTGACAGGGAGCCAGTACGAGCAGTACTTC
TRBD2,few,TRBV3-1/TRBV3-2,TRBJ2-1,CASSSSKSGGGRYNEQFF,TGTGCCAGCAGTTCAAGTAAGAGCGGGGGGGGACGGTACAATGAGCAGTTCTTC
TRBD2,.,TRBV7-9,TRBJ2-6,CASSLGGASGANVLTF,TGTGCCAGCAGCTTGGGAGGGGCCTCTGGGGCCAACGTCCTGACTTTC
TRBD2,.,TRBV4-2,TRBJ2-5,CASSQVLAGSGAQETQYF,TGTGCCAGCAGCCAAGTACTAGCGGGGTCGGGGGCCCAAGAGACCCAGTACTTC
.,.,TRBV5-8,TRBJ2-3,CASSWGLATSTDTQYF,TGTGCCAGCAGCTGGGGCTTGGCAACTAGCACAGATACGCAGTATTTT
.,.,TRBV11-1,TRBJ2-7,CASSAQQADYEQYF,TGTGCCAGCAGCGCCCAACAGGCGGACTACGAGCAGTACTTC
.,.,TRBV5-1,TRBJ1-1,CASSLGPEGTEAFF,TGCGCCAGCAGCTTGGGCCCTGAGGGCACTGAAGCTTTCTTT
TRBD2,.,TRBV11-2,TRBJ2-5,CASSFGTGGETQYF,TGTGCCAGCAGCTTTGGCACCGGGGGGGAGACCCAGTACTTC
.,.,TRBV11-2,TRBJ1-2,CASNWGEGYGYTF,TGTGCCAGCAACTGGGGGGAGGGCTATGGCTACACCTTC
.,.,TRBV5-1,TRBJ2-2,CASSLSGSNTGELFF,TGCGCCAGCAGCTTAAGCGGGTCGAACACCGGGGAGCTGTTTTTT
.,.,TRBV10-2,TRBJ2-5,CASSPEGRGETQYF,TGCGCCAGCAGCCCCGAGGGCAGGGGAGAGACCCAGTACTTC
.,.,TRBV29-1,TRBJ1-3,CSVEPHSGPGNTIYF,TGCAGCGTTGAACCCCACAGCGGCCCTGGAAACACCATATATTTT
TRBD1,.,TRBV5-6,TRBJ1-5,CASSPGQGNTHNQPQHF,TGTGCCAGCAGCCCGGGACAGGGTAATACGCATAATCAGCCCCAGCATTTT
.,.,TRBV5-5,TRBJ2-3,CASSFVIGAGTDTQYF,TGTGCCAGCAGCTTTGTGATAGGGGCGGGCACAGATACGCAGTATTTT
TRBD1,.,TRBV6-5,TRBJ2-7,CASSYPDRPWEQYF,TGTGCCAGCAGTTACCCGGACAGGCCCTGGGAGCAGTACTTC
.,.,TRBV3-1/TRBV3-2,TRBJ2-2,CASSRRSALRDTGELFF,TGTGCCAGCAGCCGCCGGTCCGCCCTTCGGGACACCGGGGAGCTGTTTTTT
.,.,TRBV6-5,TRBJ2-4,CASWGLGAKNIQYF,TGTGCCAGCTGGGGGCTTGGAGCCAAAAACATTCAGTACTTC
TRBD1,.,TRBV19,TRBJ2-5,CASSAGQDETQYF,TGTGCCAGTAGTGCCGGACAGGATGAGACCCAGTACTTC
.,.,TRBV2,TRBJ1-5,CASSERRVGQPQHF,TGTGCCAGCAGTGAAAGGAGGGTGGGGCAGCCCCAGCATTTT
.,.,TRBV10-2,TRBJ2-7,CASSADVTYEQYF,TGCGCCAGCAGTGCAGATGTAACCTACGAGCAGTACTTC
TRBD1,.,TRBV5-1,TRBJ2-7,CASSLSPGTGDPEQYF,TGCGCCAGCAGCTTGAGTCCCGGGACAGGGGACCCCGAGCAGTACTTC
TRBD1,.,TRBV19,TRBJ1-5,CASSNYRGYSNQPQHF,TGTGCCAGTAGTAACTACAGGGGTTATAGCAATCAGCCCCAGCATTTT
TRBD2,.,TRBV18,TRBJ2-1,CASSATSGTDNEQFF,TGTGCCAGCTCAGCTACTAGCGGGACGGACAATGAGCAGTTCTTC
TRBD1,once,TRBV18,TRBJ1-4,CASSPPPRQGRTNEKLFF,TGTGCCAGCTCACCACCCCCACGACAGGGTAGGACTAATGAAAAACTGTTTTTT
.,few,TRBV10-1,TRBJ2-1,CASSATEYNEQFF,TGCGCCAGCAGTGCGACAGAGTACAATGAGCAGTTCTTC
.,.,TRBV7-3,TRBJ1-2,CASSYNRVLGYTF,TGTGCCAGCAGCTATAACAGGGTTCTTGGGTACACCTTC
.,.,TRBV14,TRBJ2-5,CASSQELRGGETQYF,TGTGCCAGCAGCCAAGAACTGAGGGGGGGAGAGACCCAGTACTTC
.,.,TRBV27,TRBJ2-3,CASTSLGGRRTDTQYF,TGTGCCAGCACATCCCTCGGGGGGCGTAGGACAGATACGCAGTATTTT
.,.,TRBV29-1,TRBJ1-1,CSVAYIGNTEAFF,TGCAGCGTTGCGTACATTGGGAACACTGAAGCTTTCTTT
.,.,TRBV9,TRBJ2-2,CASSVGRSGELFF,TGTGCCAGCAGCGTGGGGCGAAGTGGGGAGCTGTTTTTT
TRBD1,.,TRBV5-1,TRBJ2-3,CASSLEVIPGGDTQYF,TGCGCCAGCAGCTTGGAAGTAATTCCAGGGGGTGATACGCAGTATTTT
TRBD1,.,TRBV7-2,TRBJ2-1,CASSLDRWGEQFF,TGTGCCAGCAGCTTGGACAGGTGGGGTGAGCAGTTCTTC
.,.,TRBV6-5,TRBJ2-7,CASSPGSYYEQYF,TGTGCCAGCAGCCCGGGATCTTACTACGAGCAGTACTTC
TRBD1,few,TRBV10-1,TRBJ1-5,CARTSGTGSSPSNQPQHF,TGCGCCAGGACCTCCGGGACAGGGAGCAGCCCGAGCAATCAGCCCCAGCATTTT
.,few,TRBV3-1/TRBV3-2,TRBJ1-3,CASSQAGVYGNTIYF,TGTGCCAGCAGCCAAGCCGGAGTCTACGGAAACACCATATATTTT
.,.,TRBV7-9,TRBJ2-7,CASSLAETRGDEQYF,TGTGCCAGCAGCTTAGCGGAAACTAGAGGTGACGAGCAGTACTTC
.,.,TRBV9,TRBJ2-7,CASSARDTSYEQYF,TGTGCCAGCAGCGCGAGGGACACCTCCTACGAGCAGTACTTC
.,.,TRBV10-3,TRBJ2-1,CATEGDIRNEQFF,TGTGCCACCGAGGGGGACATACGTAATGAGCAGTTCTTC
TRBD1,.,TRBV24-1,TRBJ2-1,CATSDPGQGASEQFF,TGTGCCACCAGTGATCCCGGACAGGGGGCCAGTGAGCAGTTCTTC
.,.,TRBV5-1,TRBJ2-5,CASSLDADQETQYF,TGCGCCAGCAGCTTGGATGCGGACCAAGAGACCCAGTACTTC
.,.,TRBV7-9,TRBJ1-4,CASSFPGSATNEKLFF,TGTGCCAGCAGCTTCCCCGGGTCTGCAACTAATGAAAAACTGTTTTTT
.,.,TRBV29-1,TRBJ2-7,CSVEGARPDLYEQYF,TGCAGCGTGGAGGGGGCAAGGCCGGACTTATACGAGCAGTACTTC
TRBD1,once,TRBV5-1,TRBJ1-1,CASSYEGAWAFF,TGCGCCAGCAGCTATGAGGGGGCATGGGCTTTCTTT
TRBD1,.,TRBV5-5,TRBJ1-1,CASSLEGARGAFF,TGTGCCAGCAGCTTGGAGGGGGCCAGGGGAGCTTTCTTT
.,.,TRBV11-3,TRBJ1-4,CASSSGYKEKLFF,TGTGCCAGCAGCTCAGGGTATAAGGAAAAACTGTTTTTT
TRBD1,.,TRBV29-1,TRBJ1-2,CSATGQGAWGYTF,TGCAGCGCCACGGGACAGGGGGCGTGGGGCTACACCTTC
.,.,TRBV30,TRBJ2-1,CAWREGGYNEQFF,TGTGCCTGGAGGGAGGGGGGGTACAATGAGCAGTTCTTC
.,once,TRBV21-1,TRBJ1-2,CASMSQGNYGYTF,TGTGCCAGCATGAGTCAGGGGAACTATGGCTACACCTTC
TRBD2,.,TRBV9,TRBJ2-1,CASSVRTSGGAGEQFF,TGTGCCAGCAGCGTCCGGACTAGCGGGGGGGCAGGTGAGCAGTTCTTC
TRBD1,.,TRBV2,TRBJ1-3,CASSDRTGTSGNTIYF,TGTGCCAGCAGTGACAGGACAGGGACATCCGGAAACACCATATATTTT
TRBD1,.,TRBV5-8,TRBJ2-5,CASTRDSQETQYF,TGTGCCAGCACCCGGGACAGCCAAGAGACCCAGTACTTC